Following are 25 T cell receptor beta chains from one sample sequenced in a study of regulatory T cells in long-lasting Graves disease. This sample's time point: newly diagnosed GD, antithyroid drugs for less than 3 months. Extracted RNA from PBMCs served as the source of the TCR library. HTBI primers from iRepertoire and Arm-PCR of CDR3 regions yielded the TCR beta libraries. Each CDR3 protein gets one entry after TCRdb re-called the multiplex PCR reads with MiXCR. Altogether about 420,000 distinct CDR3 sequences are present, about a sixth being singletons, with the ten largest covering about 23%. The sample also formed part of further work on T cells in Graves' hyperthyroidism and ophthalmopathy.

Sequenced here: peripheral blood mononuclear cells (PBMCs), sampled at new diagnosis, from a patient treated with antithyroid drugs. The source is a woman between 18 and 29 years old with Graves disease.

V is TRBV13 and J is TRBJ2-1; 13 nucleotides match TRBD2. V lost 3 bases to trimming and J lost 7 bases; unmatched junction nucleotides: 9. Germline CDR1 reads PRHDT; CDR2 reads FYEKMQ (reference sequence). The CDR3 is 17 amino acids. The CDR3 DNA reads TGTGCCAGCAGCTTCCTCACTAGCGGGAGGGCCGTAAATGAGCAGTTCTTC. This sequence encodes CASSFLTSGRAVNEQFF.

This clonotype was picked up many times. This chain joins TRBV5-1 and TRBJ2-7, with TRBD2 as a possible D gene (6 bases). Trimming removed 2 bases from V and 6 bases from J, with 15 bases in between. The CDR3 runs 14 residues. The germline CDR1 and CDR2 sequences are SGHRS and YFSETQ. The CDR3 coding sequence is TGCGCCAGCAGCTTAGGAGGGGAAAGTCGCGAGCAGTACTTC. It translates to CASSLGGESREQYF.

The chain uses TRBV29-1 and TRBJ1-1, with D perhaps TRBD1 (5 bases). Trimming took off 6 bases at V and 0 bases at J, with 14 bases between the two ends. This CDR3 spans 14 amino acids. Germline values: CDR1 SQVTM, CDR2 ANQGSEA. In DNA, the CDR3 is TGCAGCGTGGAAACGGGACGTTTGAACACTGAAGCTTTCTTT. Translating gives CSVETGRLNTEAFF.

This clonotype was picked up many times. The genes are TRBV5-1 and TRBJ2-7, with D maybe TRBD2 (5 bases). Trimming removed 4 bases from V and 0 bases from J, with 17 bases in between. The CDR3 runs 16 residues. Looked up from germline, CDR1 is SGHRS and CDR2 is YFSETQ. DNA for the CDR3: TGCGCCAGCAGCCCTCGGGGTAGCGCGAGCTCCTACGAGCAGTACTTC. This codes for CASSPRGSASSYEQYF. Full variable domain (remainder filled in from reference TRBV5-1 and TRBJ2-7): KAGVTQTPRYLIKTRGQQVTLSCSPISGHRSVSWYQQTPGQGLQFLFEYFSETQRNKGNFPGRFSGRQFSNSRSEMNVSTLELGDSALYLCASSPRGSASSYEQYFGPGTRLTVT.

The table lists this clonotype with many counts. The gene calls are TRBV10-1 and TRBJ2-7, with unresolved D. The CDR3 has 13 residues. The germline CDR1 and CDR2 sequences are WNHNN and SYGVQD (reference sequence). The ends were cut back, 3 bases at V and 2 bases at J, with 8 bases in the middle. The CDR3 bases are TGCGCCAGCAGTGATGGTAGTACCTACGAGCAGTACTTC. It specifies CASSDGSTYEQYF.

This chain uses TRBV19 with TRBJ1-5, with D unresolved. The CDR3 covers 14 residues. Germline V lookup: CDR1 LNHDA, CDR2 SQIVND (reference sequence). Trimming cost V 3 bases and J 3 bases, with 9 bases left between them. CDR3 sequence: CASSIDQVNQPQHF. The CDR3 coding sequence is TGTGCCAGTAGTATTGACCAGGTCAATCAGCCCCAGCATTTT.

The sample holds many counts of this clonotype. The chain combines TRBV28 with TRBJ1-4, with 8 bases identical to TRBD1. This CDR3 is built from 17 residues. Trimming took 8 bases from V and 3 from J; bases not matched to a gene: 14. In germline, CDR1 is MDHEN, CDR2 SYDVKM. DNA for the CDR3: TGTGCCAGCGTTAGCCAGGGCAACAGGGGGTCTAATGAAAAACTGTTTTTT. The encoded protein is CASVSQGNRGSNEKLFF. Full variable domain (remainder filled in from reference TRBV28 and TRBJ1-4): DVKVTQSSRYLVKRTGEKVFLECVQDMDHENMFWYRQDPGLGLRLIYFSYDVKMKEKGDIPEGYSVSREKKERFSLILESASTNQTSMYLCASVSQGNRGSNEKLFFGSGTQLSVL.

The rearrangement uses TRBV10-3 and TRBJ1-2, with 7 nucleotides matching TRBD1. CDR3 length: 11 amino acids. Germline CDR1 is ENHRY and CDR2 is SYGVKD. V shed 6 bases, J shed 7 bases, and the junction held 2 bases outside the gene matches. CDR3: CAIRTGIGYTF. The DNA for the CDR3 is TGTGCCATCAGGACAGGGATTGGCTACACCTTC.

This sequence joins TRBV27 and TRBJ1-1; 7 bases align to TRBD1. Germline trimming cut 5 bases from V and 8 bases from J; bases unmatched to any gene: 5. Germline values: CDR1 MNHEY, CDR2 SMNVEV (reference sequence). The CDR3 has 12 amino acids. The CDR3 sequence: CASSPRGQEAFF. The CDR3 nucleotides read TGTGCCAGCAGTCCAAGGGGGCAAGAAGCTTTCTTT.

A word on this clonotype: One end of the junction varies from germline; a read error may be responsible. V and J are TRBV4-3 and TRBJ2-3, with 7 positions matching TRBD2. This CDR3 region has 15 residues. Germline V gene data show CDR1 as LGHNA and CDR2 as YSLEER. This chain's CDR3 is CASSHQRGARDTRYF. CDR3 coding DNA: TGCGCCAGCAGCCACCAGCGGGGCGCGCGAGATACGCGGTATTTT.

This clonotype was recorded a few times. This chain connects TRBV4-3 to TRBJ1-4, with 9 bases that match TRBD1. The CDR3 runs to 15 residues. CDR1 and CDR2 from the germline V gene are LGHNA and YSLEER. With V trimmed by 5 bases and J by 2 bases, 3 bases remained unmatched. The CDR3 here is CASSDRGKTNEKLFF. As DNA, the CDR3 is TGCGCCAGCAGCGACAGGGGGAAGACTAATGAAAAACTGTTTTTT.

This clonotype was found many times. The chain is built from TRBV5-1 and TRBJ2-3, with 16 nucleotides matching TRBD2. The CDR3 is 18 amino acids. With V trimmed by 0 bases and J by 2 bases, 3 bases remained unmatched. Germline V gene sequence: CDR1 SGHRS, CDR2 YFSETQ. The CDR3 DNA sequence: TGCGCCAGCAGCTTGGACGGGACTAGCGGGAGGGCCACAGATACGCAGTATTTT. It specifies CASSLDGTSGRATDTQYF. Combining the CDR3 with reference TRBV5-1 and TRBJ2-3 gives the whole variable domain KAGVTQTPRYLIKTRGQQVTLSCSPISGHRSVSWYQQTPGQGLQFLFEYFSETQRNKGNFPGRFSGRQFSNSRSEMNVSTLELGDSALYLCASSLDGTSGRATDTQYFGPGTRLTVL.

This clonotype was observed at least ten times. This chain connects TRBV20-1 to TRBJ2-3; 10 bases fit TRBD2. V trimming: 1 base; J trimming: 4 bases; junction bases outside the gene matches: 11. Germline V gives CDR1 DFQATT, CDR2 SNEGSKA (reference sequence). The CDR3 is 17 residues long. The CDR3 coding sequence is TGCAGTGCTAGAGCCATCGCTAGCGGGAGACGGGCAGATACGCAGTATTTT. This sequence encodes CSARAIASGRRADTQYF.

Many counts were recorded for this clonotype. The genes are TRBV28 and TRBJ1-2, with TRBD1 as a possible D gene (5 bases). V was clipped by 6 bases and J by 4 bases, with 9 bases between them. Looked up from germline, CDR1 is MDHEN and CDR2 is SYDVKM. This CDR3 contains 12 residues. DNA of the CDR3: TGTGCCAGCAGGGGGGATTTCTATGGCTACACCTTC. Its translation is CASRGDFYGYTF.

Many counts were recorded for this clonotype. V gene TRBV4-2 combines with J gene TRBJ2-1; a weak D match, TRBD2 (6 bases). The CDR3 totals 15 residues. Trimming pared 0 bases from V and 7 bases from J, leaving 13 bases between. Germline V gives CDR1 LGHNA, CDR2 YNFKEQ. For the CDR3, the DNA is TGTGCCAGCAGCCAAGATGTTTATGGAGGGAATGAGCAGTTCTTC. This gives the protein CASSQDVYGGNEQFF.

There are a few counts of this clonotype. The CDR3 region is CASSGQGQTEAFF. The CDR3, as DNA: TGTGCCAGCAGTGGACAGGGCCAAACTGAAGCTTTCTTT. The rearrangement links TRBV6-1 to TRBJ1-1, with TRBD1 identical over 7 bases. J lost 5 bases, V lost 4 bases, and 4 bases had no gene match. This CDR3 comprises 13 residues. Germline CDR1 is MNHNS and CDR2 is SASEGT.

The rearrangement joins TRBV6-1 to TRBJ2-3; D unclear. V gave up 5 bases and J gave up 0 bases, with 9 bases separating them. This CDR3 has 14 amino acids. Germline CDR1 MNHNS, CDR2 SASEGT. This chain's CDR3 is CASSHTASTDTQYF. CDR3 sequence (DNA): TGTGCCAGCAGTCACACGGCTAGCACAGATACGCAGTATTTT.

This clonotype occurred many times. This chain joins TRBV20-1 and TRBJ2-7; D remains ambiguous. Per germline, CDR1 DFQATT and CDR2 SNEGSKA (reference sequence). The V and J ends lost 5 bases and 3 bases respectively, with 11 bases between them. The CDR3 totals 12 residues. The CDR3 loop reads CSAPGPFYEQYF. The DNA for the CDR3 is TGCAGTGCTCCGGGCCCTTTCTACGAGCAGTACTTC.

V and J are TRBV6-2 or TRBV6-3 and TRBJ2-2; 9 nucleotides agree with TRBD1. CDR3 length: 15 residues. Trimming cost V 6 bases and J 4 bases; bases outside gene matches: 6. CDR1 and CDR2 (germline): MNHEY, SVGEGT. The CDR3 DNA is TGTGCCAGCAGGAGGGACAGGGTGGGCACCGGGGAGCTGTTTTTT. This gives the protein CASRRDRVGTGELFF.

This clonotype showed up many times. V and J are TRBV12-3 or TRBV12-4 and TRBJ2-2; no clear D gene. This CDR3 has 10 residues. V gave up 4 bases and J gave up 7 bases, with 1 base separating them. The chain's CDR3 is CASSYGELFF. CDR3 coding DNA: TGTGCCAGCAGTTACGGGGAGCTGTTTTTT.

Many counts were recorded for this clonotype. The chain has TRBV28 and TRBJ2-7, with D perhaps matching TRBD2 (6 bases). Trimming took off 6 bases at V and 0 bases at J, with 12 bases between the two ends. The CDR3 length is 14 residues. Germline CDR1 and CDR2: MDHEN and SYDVKM. The CDR3 bases are TGTGCCAGCAGACCAGCGGGTTTCTCCTACGAGCAGTACTTC. Encoded protein: CASRPAGFSYEQYF.

This clonotype was recorded a few times. The J gene is TRBJ2-3, the V gene TRBV7-3, with D hard to call. The CDR3 loop spans 16 amino acids. From germline, CDR1 is SGHTA and CDR2 FQGTGA. The germline V and J ends were trimmed by 1 base and 4 bases, with 15 bases remaining between them. CDR3 in amino acids: CASSLIGRSAPDTQYF. DNA for the CDR3: TGTGCCAGCAGCTTAATCGGGCGGAGCGCCCCAGATACGCAGTATTTT.

This clonotype was counted a few times. The chain couples TRBV18 to TRBJ2-3; the match to TRBD2 covers 7 bases. CDR1 is KGHSH, CDR2 LQKENI, per germline. CDR3 length: 18 amino acids. The J segment lost 2 bases and the V segment lost 0 bases, leaving 11 bases of the junction unmatched. CDR3 DNA: TGTGCCAGCTCACCACCTCGAGGACTAGTTCGACACACAGATACGCAGTATTTT. Protein sequence: CASSPPRGLVRHTDTQYF.

This clonotype was seen at least ten times. V gene TRBV11-2 combines with J gene TRBJ2-2, with D maybe TRBD2 (5 bases). The CDR3 has 14 residues. V shed 2 bases and J shed 6 bases, with 10 bases lying between them. Germline V gene data show CDR1 as SGHAT and CDR2 as FQNNGV. The CDR3 sequence: CASSLNPGAGELFF. For the CDR3, the DNA is TGTGCCAGCAGCTTAAACCCCGGGGCCGGGGAGCTGTTTTTT.

This clonotype was found many times. This chain links TRBV6-1 with TRBJ1-2; D uncertain. This CDR3 is built from 12 residues. V shed 5 bases and J shed 2 bases, with 6 bases lying between them. Germline V gene sequence: CDR1 MNHNS, CDR2 SASEGT. The CDR3 DNA reads TGTGCCAGCAGTCCGGGGAACTATGGCTACACCTTC. Amino acids: CASSPGNYGYTF.